The 12 T cell receptor beta chains below come from one sample, sequenced in a study of blood T cell repertoires in COVID-19 (dated by TCRdb to about 2020). Libraries were constructed by the immunoSEQ multiplex PCR assay. TCRdb holds this immuneACCESS table with in-frame rearrangements only. Some clones are missing; in checked studies, unresolved V genes explain under half, and the rest has no known cause. This sample gives approximately 200,000 clones in total; about 87% of them show up just once. About 6% of the sample is taken by the ten largest. The sequencing sample was made of peripheral blood. The source is a man aged 55 to 70 who had recovered from COVID-19.

This rearrangement joins TRBV19 to TRBJ1-2, with 7 nucleotides matching TRBD1. The CDR3 totals 17 residues. Germline values: CDR1 LNHDA, CDR2 SQIVND (reference sequence). Unmatched junction bases numbered 10, after V lost 3 bases and J lost 0 bases. The CDR3 region has the DNA TGTGCCAGTAGTATGCCCACAAACAGGGGCGCTAACTATGGCTACACCTTC. Translating gives CASSMPTNRGANYGYTF.

This clone was detected a few times. This chain uses TRBV11-2 with TRBJ2-2; 11 bases align to TRBD2. V was pared by 1 base and J by 10 bases, with 2 bases of the junction left unmatched. The CDR3 spans 14 residues. The V gene's germline CDR1 is SGHAT and CDR2 FQNNGV. The CDR3 DNA is TGTGCCAGCAGCTTAGTTAGCGGGAGGGAGGAGCTGTTTTTT. This gives the protein CASSLVSGREELFF. The full variable domain, completed using reference TRBV11-2 and TRBJ2-2, is EAGVAQSPRYKIIEKRQSVAFWCNPISGHATLYWYQQILGQGPKLLIQFQNNGVVDDSQLPKDRFSAERLKGVDSTLKIQPAKLEDSAVYLCASSLVSGREELFFGEGSRLTVL.

The rearrangement uses TRBV24-1 and TRBJ1-5, with 10 bases fitting TRBD1. Losses at the gene ends were 5 bases for V and 6 bases for J; bases not matched to a gene: 12. The CDR3 sequence is 17 residues long. Germline-derived CDR1 and CDR2 are KGHDR and SFDVKD. The CDR3 bases are TGTGCCACCAGTGCCGTAGCCCGGGACAGGGGTGGTCAGCCCCAGCATTTT. Protein product: CATSAVARDRGGQPQHF.

The V and J genes are TRBV21-1 and TRBJ2-1; the DNA was not compared with TRBD2, the D call given in the table. TRBV21-1 is noted as a pseudogene. This CDR3 region has 14 residues. CDR3 nucleotide sequence: TGTGCCAGCAGCAACCACCTTAGCGGGGGGAGGGCGTTCTTC. It specifies CASSNHLSGGRAFF.

This clone was seen a handful of times. J is TRBJ1-3 and V is TRBV15; the D is unclear. From germline, CDR1 is LNHNV and CDR2 YYDKDF (reference sequence). V lost 5 bases and J lost 0, with 5 bases in between. The length of the CDR3 is 13 residues. The CDR3 nucleotides read TGTGCCACCAGCGTCAACTCTGGAAACACCATATATTTT. This translates into CATSVNSGNTIYF.

This clone appeared a single time. The chain couples TRBV19 to TRBJ2-2; 15 bases align to TRBD2. The length of the CDR3 is 17 residues. Trimming at V came to 5 bases and at J to 1 base, leaving 2 bases not matched to a gene. From germline, CDR1 is LNHDA and CDR2 SQIVND (reference sequence). The CDR3: CASSRGLAGGNTGELFF. The CDR3, as DNA: TGTGCCAGTAGTCGGGGACTAGCGGGGGGGAACACCGGGGAGCTGTTTTTT.

The chain links TRBV3-1 (or the pseudogene TRBV3-2) to TRBJ1-3, with TRBD1 as a possible D gene (5 bases). The ends were cut back, 5 bases at V and 4 bases at J, with 12 bases in the middle. Looked up from germline, CDR1 is LGHDT and CDR2 is YNNKEL (reference sequence). The CDR3 is made up of 14 amino acids. The CDR3 is CASSFRGIGNTIYF. The CDR3 bases are TGTGCCAGCAGCTTTCGGGGGATAGGAAACACCATATATTTT.

J is TRBJ2-5 and V is TRBV9, with TRBD2 matching 8 bases. The V and J ends lost 0 bases and 4 bases, in that order; junction bases with no gene match: 5. This CDR3 has 15 amino acids. Germline V CDR1 and CDR2: SGDLS, YYNGEE. The CDR3 sequence: CASSVAISGVETQYF. The CDR3, as DNA: TGTGCCAGCAGCGTAGCAATTAGCGGGGTAGAGACCCAGTACTTC.

The chain carries TRBV15 and TRBJ2-1; perhaps TRBD2 as D (6 bases). Germline V CDR1 and CDR2: LNHNV, YYDKDF (reference sequence). This CDR3 region has 13 residues. V lost 9 bases and J 1 base, leaving 10 bases between the germline ends. CDR3 region: CATAGPSYNEQFF. CDR3 sequence (DNA): TGTGCCACGGCGGGGCCTTCCTACAATGAGCAGTTCTTC. Complete variable domain (other parts from reference TRBV15 and TRBJ2-1): DAMVIQNPRYQVTQFGKPVTLSCSQTLNHNVMYWYQQKSSQAPKLLFHYYDKDFNNEADTPDNFQSRRPNTSFCFLDIRSPGLGDTAMYLCATAGPSYNEQFFGPGTRLTVL.

This clone came up once. The chain joins TRBV24-1 to TRBJ2-1; tentatively, D is TRBD1 (6 bases). Trimming took off 2 bases at V and 9 bases at J, with 13 bases between the two ends. The CDR3 runs 14 residues. Germline values: CDR1 KGHDR, CDR2 SFDVKD. For the CDR3, the DNA is TGTGCCACCAGTGATTCCCGGCAGGGGAGTGAGCAGTTCTTC. Protein sequence: CATSDSRQGSEQFF.

This clone was picked up a small number of times. The chain combines TRBV7-8 with TRBJ1-2; D ambiguous. Trimming took off 0 bases at V and 8 bases at J, with 16 bases between the two ends. CDR3 length: 15 residues. Germline CDR1 SGHVS, CDR2 FQNEAQ. This CDR3 is CASSLAQLAGGGYTF. DNA for the CDR3: TGTGCCAGCAGCTTAGCTCAGTTGGCCGGCGGAGGCTACACCTTC.

The rearrangement joins TRBV19 to TRBJ2-7, with TRBD2 matching over 13 bases. V gave up 3 bases and J gave up 7 bases; unmatched junction bases: 6. The CDR3 is 15 amino acids. Germline V gene lookup returns CDR1 LNHDA and CDR2 SQIVND (reference sequence). The CDR3 DNA reads as TGTGCCAGTAGTATTCCGGGACTAGCGGGATGGGAGCAGTACTTC. Encoded protein: CASSIPGLAGWEQYF. Complete variable domain (other parts from reference TRBV19 and TRBJ2-7): DGGITQSPKYLFRKEGQNVTLSCEQNLNHDAMYWYRQDPGQGLRLIYYSQIVNDFQKGDIAEGYSVSREKKESFPLTVTSAQKNPTAFYLCASSIPGLAGWEQYFGPGTRLTVT.